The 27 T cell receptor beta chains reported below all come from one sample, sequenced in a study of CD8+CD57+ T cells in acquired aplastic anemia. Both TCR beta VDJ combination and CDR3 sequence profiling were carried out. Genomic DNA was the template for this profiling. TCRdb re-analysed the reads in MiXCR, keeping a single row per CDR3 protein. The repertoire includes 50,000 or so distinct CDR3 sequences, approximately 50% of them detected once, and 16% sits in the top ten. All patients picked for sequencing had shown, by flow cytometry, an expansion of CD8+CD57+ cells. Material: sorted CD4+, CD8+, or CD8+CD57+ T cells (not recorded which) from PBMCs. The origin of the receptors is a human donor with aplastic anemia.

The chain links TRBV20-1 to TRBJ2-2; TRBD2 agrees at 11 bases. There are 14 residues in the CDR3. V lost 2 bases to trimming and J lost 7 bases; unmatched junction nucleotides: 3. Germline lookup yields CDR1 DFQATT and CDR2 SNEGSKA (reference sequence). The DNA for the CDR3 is TGCAGTGCTAGACTAGCGGGGGGTCACGGGGAGCTGTTTTTT. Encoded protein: CSARLAGGHGELFF.

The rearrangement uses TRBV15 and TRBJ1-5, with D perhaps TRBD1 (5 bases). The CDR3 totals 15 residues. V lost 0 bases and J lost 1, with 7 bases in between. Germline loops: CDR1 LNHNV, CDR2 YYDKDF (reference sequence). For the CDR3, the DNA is TGTGCCACCAGCAGAGACGGACAAAGCAATCAGCCCCAGCATTTT. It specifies CATSRDGQSNQPQHF.

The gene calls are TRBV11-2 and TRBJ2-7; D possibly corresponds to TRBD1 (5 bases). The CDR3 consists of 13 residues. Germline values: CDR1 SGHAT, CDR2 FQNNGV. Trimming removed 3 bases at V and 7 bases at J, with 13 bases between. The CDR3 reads CASSFVGAGEQYF. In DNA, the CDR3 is TGTGCCAGCAGCTTTGTAGGGGCAGGGGAGCAGTACTTC.

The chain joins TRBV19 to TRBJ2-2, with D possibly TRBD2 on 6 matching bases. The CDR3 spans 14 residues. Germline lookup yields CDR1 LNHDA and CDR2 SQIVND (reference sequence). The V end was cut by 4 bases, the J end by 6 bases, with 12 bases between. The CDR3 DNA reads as TGTGCCAGTAGTAGGACGGGGGAAGCCGGGGAGCTGTTTTTT. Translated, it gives CASSRTGEAGELFF. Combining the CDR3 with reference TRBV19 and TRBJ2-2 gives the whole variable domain DGGITQSPKYLFRKEGQNVTLSCEQNLNHDAMYWYRQDPGQGLRLIYYSQIVNDFQKGDIAEGYSVSREKKESFPLTVTSAQKNPTAFYLCASSRTGEAGELFFGEGSRLTVL.

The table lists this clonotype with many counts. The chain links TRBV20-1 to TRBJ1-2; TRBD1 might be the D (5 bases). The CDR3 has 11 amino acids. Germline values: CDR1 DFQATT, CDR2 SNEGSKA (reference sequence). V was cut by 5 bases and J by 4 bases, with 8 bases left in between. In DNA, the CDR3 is TGCAGTGCTCAGGGATCCTATGGCTACACCTTC. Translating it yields CSAQGSYGYTF.

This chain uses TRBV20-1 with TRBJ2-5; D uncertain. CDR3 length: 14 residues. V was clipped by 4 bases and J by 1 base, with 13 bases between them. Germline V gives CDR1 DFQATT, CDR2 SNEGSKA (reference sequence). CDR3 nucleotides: TGCAGTGCTAACCCGCAGGTTTCCCAAGAGACCCAGTACTTC. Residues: CSANPQVSQETQYF.

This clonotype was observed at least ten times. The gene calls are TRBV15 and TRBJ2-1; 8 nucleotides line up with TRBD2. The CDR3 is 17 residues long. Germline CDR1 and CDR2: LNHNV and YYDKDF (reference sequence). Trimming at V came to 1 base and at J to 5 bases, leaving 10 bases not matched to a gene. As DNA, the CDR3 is TGTGCCACCAGCAGAGGGACCCTAGCGGGCCCTAACAATGAGCAGTTCTTC. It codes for CATSRGTLAGPNNEQFF.

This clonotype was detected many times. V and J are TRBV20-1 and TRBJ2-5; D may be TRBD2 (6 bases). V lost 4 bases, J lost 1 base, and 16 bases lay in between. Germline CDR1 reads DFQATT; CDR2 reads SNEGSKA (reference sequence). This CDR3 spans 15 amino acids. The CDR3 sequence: CSAINSGETQETQYF. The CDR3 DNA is TGCAGTGCTATTAATTCGGGGGAGACCCAAGAGACCCAGTACTTC.

CDR3 bases: TGTGCCAGTAGTATACTAGCGGGGGGCGCTTACGAGCAGTACTTC. This translates into CASSILAGGAYEQYF. The chain has TRBV19 and TRBJ2-7; 11 bases map to TRBD2. J lost 4 bases, V lost 2 bases, and 4 bases had no gene match. The CDR3 sequence is 15 residues long. Germline CDR1 reads LNHDA; CDR2 reads SQIVND (reference sequence).

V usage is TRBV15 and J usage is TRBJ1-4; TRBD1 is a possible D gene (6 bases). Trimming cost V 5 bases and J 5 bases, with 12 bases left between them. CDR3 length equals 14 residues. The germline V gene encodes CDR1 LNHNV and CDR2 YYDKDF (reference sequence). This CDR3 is CATSWRQGNEKLFF. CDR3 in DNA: TGTGCCACCAGCTGGCGGCAGGGGAATGAAAAACTGTTTTTT.

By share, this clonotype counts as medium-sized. The CDR3 sequence is CASSIAGRDSPLHF. The CDR3 bases are TGTGCCAGTAGTATAGCCGGTAGGGATTCACCCCTCCACTTT. V usage is TRBV19 and J usage is TRBJ1-6; D gene ambiguous. From germline, CDR1 is LNHDA and CDR2 SQIVND (reference sequence). There are 14 residues in the CDR3. V was clipped by 1 base and J by 8 bases, with 9 bases between them.

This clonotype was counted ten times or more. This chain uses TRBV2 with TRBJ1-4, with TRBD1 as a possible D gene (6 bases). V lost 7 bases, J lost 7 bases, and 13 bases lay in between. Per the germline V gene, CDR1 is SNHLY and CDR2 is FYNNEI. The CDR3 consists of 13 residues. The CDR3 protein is CASKVGQIEKLFF. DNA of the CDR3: TGTGCCAGCAAAGTTGGACAGATTGAAAAACTGTTTTTT.

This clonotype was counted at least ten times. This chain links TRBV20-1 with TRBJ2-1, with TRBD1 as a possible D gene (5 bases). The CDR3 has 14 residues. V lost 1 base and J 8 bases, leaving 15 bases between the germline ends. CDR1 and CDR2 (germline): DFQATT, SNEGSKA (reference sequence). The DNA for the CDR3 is TGCAGTGCTAGAGGTATAGAGAAGGGGCATGAGCAGTTCTTC. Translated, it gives CSARGIEKGHEQFF.

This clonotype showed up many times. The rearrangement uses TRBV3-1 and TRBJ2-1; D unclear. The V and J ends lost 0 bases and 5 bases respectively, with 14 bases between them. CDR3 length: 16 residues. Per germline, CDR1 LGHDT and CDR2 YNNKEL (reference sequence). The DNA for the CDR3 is TGTGCCAGCAGCCAAGAGGCCTCCCGACTGGACAATGAGCAGTTCTTC. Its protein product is CASSQEASRLDNEQFF.

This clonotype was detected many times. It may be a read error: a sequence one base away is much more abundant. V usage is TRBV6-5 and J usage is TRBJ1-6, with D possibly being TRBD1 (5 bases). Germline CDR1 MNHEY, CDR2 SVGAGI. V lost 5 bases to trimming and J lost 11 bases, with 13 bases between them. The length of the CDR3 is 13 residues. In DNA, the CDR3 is TGTGCCAGCAGTCACGGGGGGACGCCACCCCTCCACTTT. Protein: CASSHGGTPPLHF.

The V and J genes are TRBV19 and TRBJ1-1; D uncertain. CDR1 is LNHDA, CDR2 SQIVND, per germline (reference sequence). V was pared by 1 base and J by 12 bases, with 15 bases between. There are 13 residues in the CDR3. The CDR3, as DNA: TGTGCCAGTAGTATAGTTGGCACCGGGGAGACTTTCTTT. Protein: CASSIVGTGETFF.

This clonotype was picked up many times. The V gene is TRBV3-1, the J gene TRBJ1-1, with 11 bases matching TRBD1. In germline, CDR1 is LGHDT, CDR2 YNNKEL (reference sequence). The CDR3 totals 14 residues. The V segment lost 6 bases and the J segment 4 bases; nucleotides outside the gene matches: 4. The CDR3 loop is CASRRDRGGTEAFF. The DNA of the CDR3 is TGTGCCAGCAGACGGGACAGGGGGGGCACTGAAGCTTTCTTT.

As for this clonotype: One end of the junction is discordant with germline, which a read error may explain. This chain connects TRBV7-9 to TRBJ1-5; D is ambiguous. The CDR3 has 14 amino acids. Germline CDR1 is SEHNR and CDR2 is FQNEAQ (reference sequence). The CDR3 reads CASSSAYGNQPQHF. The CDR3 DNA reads TGTGCCAGCAGCTCAGCTTACGGCAATCAGCCCCAGCATTTC.

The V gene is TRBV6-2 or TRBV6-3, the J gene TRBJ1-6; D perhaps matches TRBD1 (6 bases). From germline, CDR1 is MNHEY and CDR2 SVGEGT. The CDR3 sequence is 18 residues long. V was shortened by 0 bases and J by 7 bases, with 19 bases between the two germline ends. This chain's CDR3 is CASSYSGVGGADNSPLHF. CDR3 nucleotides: TGTGCCAGCAGTTACTCCGGTGTGGGGGGCGCCGACAATTCACCCCTCCACTTT.

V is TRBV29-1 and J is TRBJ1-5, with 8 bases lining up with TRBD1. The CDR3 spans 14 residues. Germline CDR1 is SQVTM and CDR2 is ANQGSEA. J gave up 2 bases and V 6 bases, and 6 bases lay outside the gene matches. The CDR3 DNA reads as TGCAGCGTCGCACAGGGGGGAGGCAATCAGCCCCAGCATTTT. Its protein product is CSVAQGGGNQPQHF.

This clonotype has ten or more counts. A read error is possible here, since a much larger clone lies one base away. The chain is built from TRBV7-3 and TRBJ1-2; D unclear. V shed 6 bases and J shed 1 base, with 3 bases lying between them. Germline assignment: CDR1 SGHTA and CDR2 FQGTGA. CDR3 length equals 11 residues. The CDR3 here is CASRHNYGYTF. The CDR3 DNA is TGTGCCAGCAGGCATAACTATGGCTACACCTTC. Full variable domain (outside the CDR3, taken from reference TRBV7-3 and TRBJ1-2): GAGVSQTPSNKVTEKGKYVELRCDPISGHTALYWYRQSLGQGPEFLIYFQGTGAADDSGLPNDRFFAVRPEGSVSTLKIQRTERGDSAVYLCASRHNYGYTFGSGTRLTVV.

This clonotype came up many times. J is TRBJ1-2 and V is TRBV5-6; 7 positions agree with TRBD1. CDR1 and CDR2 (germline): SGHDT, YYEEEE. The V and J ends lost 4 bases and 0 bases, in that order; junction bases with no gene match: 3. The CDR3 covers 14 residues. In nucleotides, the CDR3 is TGTGCCAGCAGCCTGGGACAGTCTAACTATGGCTACACCTTC. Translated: CASSLGQSNYGYTF.

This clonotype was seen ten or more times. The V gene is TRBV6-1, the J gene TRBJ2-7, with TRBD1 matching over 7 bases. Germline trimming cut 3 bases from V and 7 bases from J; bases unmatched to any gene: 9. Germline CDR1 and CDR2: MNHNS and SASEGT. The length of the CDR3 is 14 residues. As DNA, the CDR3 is TGTGCCAGCAGTGATGCAGGGGGAGCCTCGGAGCAGTACTTC. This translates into CASSDAGGASEQYF.

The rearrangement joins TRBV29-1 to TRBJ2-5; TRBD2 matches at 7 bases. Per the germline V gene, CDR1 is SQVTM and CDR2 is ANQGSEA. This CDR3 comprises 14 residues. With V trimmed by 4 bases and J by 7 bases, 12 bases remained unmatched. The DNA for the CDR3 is TGCAGCGTTGGGGTAGGGAGGGAGGGCAGGACCCAGTACTTC. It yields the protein CSVGVGREGRTQYF.

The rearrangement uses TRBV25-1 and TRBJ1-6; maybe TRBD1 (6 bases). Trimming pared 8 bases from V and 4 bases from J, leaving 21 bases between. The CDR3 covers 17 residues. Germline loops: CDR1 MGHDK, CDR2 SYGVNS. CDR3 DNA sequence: TGTGCCAGCGGTCCGGGGAACAGGGACGGGTATAATTCACCCCTCCACTTT. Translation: CASGPGNRDGYNSPLHF.

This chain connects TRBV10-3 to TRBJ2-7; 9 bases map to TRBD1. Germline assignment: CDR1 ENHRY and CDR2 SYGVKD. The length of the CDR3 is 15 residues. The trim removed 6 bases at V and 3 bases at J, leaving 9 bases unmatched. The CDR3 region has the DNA TGTGCCATCAGGGCCATCCGGGACAGGGACTACGAGCAGTACTTC. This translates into CAIRAIRDRDYEQYF.

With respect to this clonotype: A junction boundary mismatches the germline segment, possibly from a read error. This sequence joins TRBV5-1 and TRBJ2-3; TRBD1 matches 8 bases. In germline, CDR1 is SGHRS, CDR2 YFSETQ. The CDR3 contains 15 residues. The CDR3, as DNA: TGCGCCAGCCGCTTGGAACAGGGGGAGACAGATACGCGGTATTTT. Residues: CASRLEQGETDTRYF.